The sequence of this TCR beta chain was determined in a study of T cell repertoires in cytomegalovirus infection. Whole-study context: From public TCR beta signatures came an indication of both CMV infection and matching HLA type.

Trimming shortened V by 5 bases and J by 1 base, and 16 bases separated the two germline ends. Germline V gene sequence: CDR1 DFQATT, CDR2 SNEGSKA (reference sequence). The CDR3 contains 15 residues. Broader study findings: Dominant in the ex vivo response were TCR beta clonotypes restricted by HLA-C and specific for CMV. Based on cumulative public TCR beta family frequency, carriers of CMV plus the relevant HLA were identified.

A single record per CDR3 protein comes from TCRdb applying MiXCR to the reads. The sample carries tens of thousands of distinct CDR3 sequences, 33% recorded once. This clonotype occurred many times. Its antigen is still unknown. The chain links TRBV20-1 to TRBJ2-3; the D gene is possibly TRBD1 (5 bases). Sequencing input: PBMCs, sequenced either directly or after in vitro stimulation (not recorded which). The clonotype was recovered from a human donor in good health (CMV status not recorded). Some clones in this sample may be carry-over from other donors' samples. The CDR3 DNA reads as TGCAGTGCTCCGAACCCACAGGCGGGCACAGATACGCAGTATTTT. It translates to CSAPNPQAGTDTQYF.